Included here is one T cell receptor (beta chain) sequence, with context. Its antigen is not identified. This CDR3 has 16 amino acids. V shed 2 bases and J 4 bases; nucleotides not matched to a gene: 10. These data originate in a study of T-cell memory formation after mild COVID-19. Background on the study: The study found TCR clusters largely donor specific. Findings and limits, study-wide: Confirmation of SARS-CoV-2 specificity was lacking for second-wave clones peaking day 37.

Constant-segment primers served in 5'RACE that generated TCR alpha and TCR beta cDNA libraries bearing sample barcodes and UMIs. A single record per CDR3 protein comes from TCRdb applying MiXCR to the 5' RACE reads. The profile covers 350,000 to 450,000 distinct CDR3 sequences, with 25% to 30% appearing a single time and around an eighth taken by the ten largest. The receptor was isolated from an adult woman who had mild COVID-19 (a few samples of this study predate the infection). Cell type and time point are not known. This chain links TRBV12-3 or TRBV12-4 with TRBJ2-7; TRBD2 aligns across 8 bases. The source material was PBMCs or a T cell subset sorted from them (not recorded which). Here the CDR3 reads CASSLSRRERGYEQYF. DNA for the CDR3: TGTGCCAGCAGTTTATCTAGACGGGAGCGGGGGTACGAGCAGTACTTC.